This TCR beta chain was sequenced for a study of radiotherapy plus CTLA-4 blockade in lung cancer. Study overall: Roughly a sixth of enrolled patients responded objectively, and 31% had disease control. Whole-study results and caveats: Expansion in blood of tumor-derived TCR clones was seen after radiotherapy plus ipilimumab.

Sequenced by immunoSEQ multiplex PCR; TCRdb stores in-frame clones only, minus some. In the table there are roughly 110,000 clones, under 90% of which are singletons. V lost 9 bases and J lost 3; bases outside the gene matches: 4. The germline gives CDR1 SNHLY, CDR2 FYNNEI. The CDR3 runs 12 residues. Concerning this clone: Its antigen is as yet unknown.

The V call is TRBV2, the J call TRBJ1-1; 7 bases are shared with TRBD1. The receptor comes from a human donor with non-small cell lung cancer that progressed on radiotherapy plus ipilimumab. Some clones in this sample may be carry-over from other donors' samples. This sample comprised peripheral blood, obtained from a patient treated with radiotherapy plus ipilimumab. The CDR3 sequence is CASSTGYTEAFF. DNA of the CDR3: TGTGCCAGTTCGACAGGGTACACTGAAGCTTTCTTT.